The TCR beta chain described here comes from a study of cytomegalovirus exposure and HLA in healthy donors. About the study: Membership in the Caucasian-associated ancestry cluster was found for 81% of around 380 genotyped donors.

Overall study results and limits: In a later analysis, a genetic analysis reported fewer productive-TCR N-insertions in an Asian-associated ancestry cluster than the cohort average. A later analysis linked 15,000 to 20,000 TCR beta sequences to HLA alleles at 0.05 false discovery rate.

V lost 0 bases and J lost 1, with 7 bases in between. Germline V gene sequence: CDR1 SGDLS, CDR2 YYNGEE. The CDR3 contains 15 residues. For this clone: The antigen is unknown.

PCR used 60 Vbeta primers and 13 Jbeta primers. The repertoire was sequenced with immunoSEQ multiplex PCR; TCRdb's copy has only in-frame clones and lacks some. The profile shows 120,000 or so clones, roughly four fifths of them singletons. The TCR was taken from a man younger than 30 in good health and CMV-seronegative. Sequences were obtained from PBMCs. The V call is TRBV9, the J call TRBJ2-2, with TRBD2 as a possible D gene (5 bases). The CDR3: CASSVAGRNTGELFF. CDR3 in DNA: TGTGCCAGCAGCGTAGCTGGGAGGAACACCGGGGAGCTGTTTTTT. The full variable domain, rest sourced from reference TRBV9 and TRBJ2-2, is DSGVTQTPKHLITATGQRVTLRCSPRSGDLSVYWYQQSLDQGLQFLIQYYNGEERAKGNILERFSAQQFPDLHSELNLSSLELGDSALYFCASSVAGRNTGELFFGEGSRLTVL.